This passage covers 22 T cell receptor beta chains from one sample sequenced in a study of glioma-infiltrating T cells after dendritic cell vaccination (dated by TCRdb to 2015 to 2016). The library was obtained by the immunoSEQ multiplex PCR assay. What TCRdb holds here is the immuneACCESS table cut down to in-frame rearrangements. Part of the clones is not present; checked against another copy, under half of the missing clones reflect an unresolved V gene, and the others are unexplained. This sample has approximately 100,000 clones in its table, and approximately 81% of those were observed once. Nearly 6% of the sample is taken by the ten largest. The sample consisted of blood, taken before dendritic cell vaccination. Source of these receptors: a human donor with glioblastoma.

This sequence joins TRBV2 and TRBJ2-1; a weak D match, TRBD2 (5 bases). Per germline, CDR1 SNHLY and CDR2 FYNNEI. The V end was cut by 6 bases, the J end by 5 bases, with 14 bases between. The CDR3 runs 14 residues. CDR3 sequence reads: CASRLGAGNNEQFF. The CDR3 DNA sequence: TGTGCCAGCAGGCTGGGAGCCGGGAACAATGAGCAGTTCTTC.

Written as DNA, the CDR3 is TGTGCCAGCAGTCTTTTCGCCGGACAGATTTTTTACGAGCAGTACTTC. Translated, it gives CASSLFAGQIFYEQYF. The chain recombines TRBV28 with TRBJ2-7, with D possibly TRBD1 on 6 matching bases. Germline CDR1 is MDHEN and CDR2 is SYDVKM. The ends were cut back, 5 bases at V and 4 bases at J, with 21 bases in the middle. This CDR3 has 16 residues.

This clone has just one count. The rearrangement links TRBV19 to TRBJ1-5, with D uncertain. Looked up from germline, CDR1 is LNHDA and CDR2 is SQIVND (reference sequence). The CDR3 totals 15 residues. The V and J ends lost 4 bases and 4 bases respectively, with 14 bases between them. CDR3 nucleotide sequence: TGTGCCAGTAGTAGTCGAGGACTCTCAAATCAGCCCCAGCATTTT. Its protein product is CASSSRGLSNQPQHF.

CDR3 in amino acids: CASSQVPPSGVDWTGELFF. DNA of the CDR3: TGCGCCAGCAGCCAAGTCCCCCCCAGCGGAGTTGACTGGACCGGGGAGCTGTTTTTT. The chain has TRBV4-1 and TRBJ2-2; maybe TRBD2 (5 bases). V shed 1 base and J shed 5 bases, with 23 bases lying between them. Germline lookup yields CDR1 MGHRA and CDR2 YSYEKL. The length of the CDR3 is 19 residues.

The J gene is TRBJ2-7, the V gene TRBV5-4; 9 bases align to TRBD2. J was trimmed by 5 bases and V by 6 bases; bases with no gene match: 9. Germline-derived CDR1 and CDR2 are SGHNT and YYREEE (reference sequence). The CDR3 runs 14 residues. CDR3 bases: TGTGCCAGCAACCCCGCGGGGGGGCACCACGAGCAGTACTTC. Residues: CASNPAGGHHEQYF.

The rearrangement links TRBV19 to TRBJ2-3, with TRBD2 matching 8 bases. V was pared by 7 bases and J by 1 base, with 10 bases of the junction left unmatched. Germline CDR1 is LNHDA and CDR2 is SQIVND (reference sequence). The CDR3 runs 16 residues. CDR3 in DNA: TGTGCCAGTAAGGTCGGGGGGGTTGGGGGCACAGATACGCAGTATTTT. Translation: CASKVGGVGGTDTQYF. Full variable domain (missing parts from reference TRBV19 and TRBJ2-3): DGGITQSPKYLFRKEGQNVTLSCEQNLNHDAMYWYRQDPGQGLRLIYYSQIVNDFQKGDIAEGYSVSREKKESFPLTVTSAQKNPTAFYLCASKVGGVGGTDTQYFGPGTRLTVL.

In the case of this clone: Compared with germline, one end of the junction differs, possibly owing to a read error. This chain joins TRBV4-1 and TRBJ2-7, with a possible D match to TRBD2 (6 bases). The CDR3 totals 13 residues. In germline, CDR1 is MGHRA, CDR2 YSYEKL. DNA for the CDR3: TGCGCCAGCAGCCAACTGGGGACTTACCCAGAGAACTTC. This sequence encodes CASSQLGTYPENF.

The chain is built from TRBV7-8 and TRBJ1-2, with D possibly being TRBD1 (5 bases). The V end was cut by 1 base, the J end by 7 bases, with 10 bases between. This CDR3 is 13 amino acids long. Germline CDR1 and CDR2: SGHVS and FQNEAQ. CDR3 protein: CASSLEPQGGYTF. Written as DNA, the CDR3 is TGTGCCAGCAGCTTAGAACCCCAGGGTGGCTACACCTTC.

This chain uses TRBV6-4 with TRBJ2-1; TRBD2 matches 8 bases. V lost 0 bases and J lost 5; bases outside the gene matches: 6. This CDR3 contains 16 residues. Germline V gene lookup returns CDR1 MRHNA and CDR2 SNTAGT. CDR3 loop: CASSDSFGGGHNEQFF. The DNA for the CDR3 is TGTGCCAGCAGTGACTCATTCGGGGGGGGGCACAATGAGCAGTTCTTC.

Written as DNA, the CDR3 is TGTGCCAGCAGTTTGCGGGACAGGGGGCTTGGAAAACTGTTTTTT. This sequence encodes CASSLRDRGLGKLFF. The gene calls are TRBV28 and TRBJ1-4, with 12 bases that match TRBD1. V shed 3 bases, J shed 10 bases, and the junction held 6 bases outside the gene matches. The CDR3 length is 15 residues. Germline V gene data show CDR1 as MDHEN and CDR2 as SYDVKM.

The chain carries TRBV28 and TRBJ2-3, with D hard to call. CDR3 length: 13 residues. V was cut by 1 base and J by 2 bases, with 4 bases left in between. CDR1 and CDR2 from the germline V gene are MDHEN and SYDVKM. The DNA of the CDR3 is TGTGCCAGCAGTTTATACAACACAGATACGCAGTATTTT. Amino acid sequence: CASSLYNTDTQYF.

The chain employs TRBV13 and TRBJ2-3; maybe TRBD2 (6 bases). From germline, CDR1 is PRHDT and CDR2 FYEKMQ (reference sequence). The length of the CDR3 is 15 residues. The V and J ends lost 0 bases and 5 bases respectively, with 12 bases between them. The CDR3 DNA is TGTGCCAGCAGCTTAGGTGACCGGGAGCTAGATACGCAGTATTTT. It yields the protein CASSLGDRELDTQYF.

The V gene is TRBV7-8, the J gene TRBJ1-5, with TRBD1 as a possible D gene (6 bases). The CDR3 is 15 residues long. The germline V and J ends were trimmed by 5 bases and 10 bases, with 21 bases remaining between them. Germline-derived CDR1 and CDR2 are SGHVS and FQNEAQ. This chain's CDR3 is CASSPRSQGMTPQHF. The CDR3 DNA follows: TGTGCCAGCAGCCCCCGATCACAGGGCATGACACCCCAGCATTTT. Looking up the rest from reference TRBV7-8 and TRBJ1-5 gives the full variable domain: GAGVSQSPRYKVAKRGQDVALRCDPISGHVSLFWYQQALGQGPEFLTYFQNEAQLDKSGLPSDRFFAERPEGSVSTLKIQRTQQEDSAVYLCASSPRSQGMTPQHFGDGTRLSIL.

The chain is built from TRBV11-2 and TRBJ2-1; tentatively, D is TRBD1 (6 bases). V was cut by 4 bases and J by 7 bases, with 17 bases left in between. CDR3 length: 15 residues. Per germline, CDR1 SGHAT and CDR2 FQNNGV. CDR3: CASSSVQGIGNEQFF. In nucleotides, the CDR3 is TGTGCCAGCAGCTCCGTTCAGGGGATAGGGAATGAGCAGTTCTTC.

V gene TRBV5-1 combines with J gene TRBJ2-5; TRBD2 agrees at 11 bases. Per the germline V gene, CDR1 is SGHRS and CDR2 is YFSETQ. The trim removed 4 bases at V and 2 bases at J, leaving 4 bases unmatched. This CDR3 spans 15 amino acids. As DNA, the CDR3 is TGCGCCAGCAGCGCCGGGACTAGCGGACAAGAGACCCAGTACTTC. Translation: CASSAGTSGQETQYF.

The chain recombines TRBV5-1 with TRBJ2-3; no reliable D call. The CDR3 spans 14 residues. Deletions cut 2 bases from V and 0 bases from J, with 7 bases between. Germline loops: CDR1 SGHRS, CDR2 YFSETQ. The CDR3 sequence: CASSFQSSTDTQYF. The CDR3 DNA reads TGCGCCAGCAGCTTTCAGTCTAGCACAGATACGCAGTATTTT. The complete variable domain, with remaining parts taken from reference TRBV5-1 and TRBJ2-3, reads KAGVTQTPRYLIKTRGQQVTLSCSPISGHRSVSWYQQTPGQGLQFLFEYFSETQRNKGNFPGRFSGRQFSNSRSEMNVSTLELGDSALYLCASSFQSSTDTQYFGPGTRLTVL.

The chain combines TRBV29-1 with TRBJ2-4; 12 bases map to TRBD2. Germline CDR1 and CDR2: SQVTM and ANQGSEA. The V segment lost 7 bases and the J segment 7 bases; nucleotides outside the gene matches: 11. The CDR3 sequence is 15 residues long. CDR3 sequence reads: CSAGTSGSSWNIQYF. The CDR3 DNA is TGCAGCGCTGGGACTAGCGGGTCTTCTTGGAACATTCAGTACTTC. The full variable domain, its missing parts supplied by reference TRBV29-1 and TRBJ2-4, is SAVISQKPSRDICQRGTSLTIQCQVDSQVTMMFWYRQQPGQSLTLIATANQGSEATYESGFVIDKFPISRPNLTFSTLTVSNMSPEDSSIYLCSAGTSGSSWNIQYFGAGTRLSVL.

This chain joins TRBV7-3 and TRBJ2-2, with 13 bases identical to TRBD2. The CDR3 covers 14 residues. V lost 4 bases, J lost 10 bases, and 3 bases stayed unmatched. Per the germline V gene, CDR1 is SGHTA and CDR2 is FQGTGA. CDR3 coding DNA: TGTGCCAGCAGCTCCGGGACTAGCGGGACGGAGCTGTTTTTT. Translated: CASSSGTSGTELFF.

The chain is built from TRBV4-1 and TRBJ2-1; 9 positions match TRBD2. J gave up 14 bases and V 4 bases, and 12 bases lay outside the gene matches. From germline, CDR1 is MGHRA and CDR2 YSYEKL. The CDR3 contains 14 residues. CDR3 sequence: CASSRRTSVFGEFF. CDR3 coding DNA: TGCGCCAGCAGCCGCCGGACTAGCGTCTTTGGCGAGTTCTTC.

This chain uses TRBV19 with TRBJ1-1; D is unresolved. The CDR3 spans 12 residues. Germline V lookup: CDR1 LNHDA, CDR2 SQIVND (reference sequence). With 3 bases removed from V and 4 bases from J, the gap between germline ends came to 6 bases. In DNA form, the CDR3 reads TGTGCCAGTAGTATGGGCCTCACTGAAGCTTTCTTT. It is translated as CASSMGLTEAFF.

V usage is TRBV6-1 and J usage is TRBJ2-1; D not certain. Germline V gene data show CDR1 as MNHNS and CDR2 as SASEGT. This CDR3 contains 12 residues. The V gene lost 2 bases and the J gene lost 7 bases, with 6 bases spanning the gap. Here the CDR3 reads CASSELGNEQFF. The CDR3 bases are TGTGCCAGCAGTGAACTCGGGAATGAGCAGTTCTTC.

J is TRBJ2-7 and V is TRBV5-6; possible D gene TRBD1, 6 bases. CDR3 length: 17 amino acids. Germline assignment: CDR1 SGHDT and CDR2 YYEEEE. Trimming removed 3 bases from V and 0 bases from J, with 19 bases in between. For the CDR3, the DNA is TGTGCCAGCAGCTGGAAAACAGGGCCCCGCAGCTCCTACGAGCAGTACTTC. This codes for CASSWKTGPRSSYEQYF. Filled out from reference TRBV5-6 and TRBJ2-7, the complete variable domain reads DAGVTQSPTHLIKTRGQQVTLRCSPKSGHDTVSWYQQALGQGPQFIFQYYEEEERQRGNFPDRFSGHQFPNYSSELNVNALLLGDSALYLCASSWKTGPRSSYEQYFGPGTRLTVT.